These 8 T cell receptor beta chains originate from one sample sequenced in a study of T cell responses to AZD1222 COVID-19 vaccine. TCRdb's copy holds only in-frame clones and misses some; the assay was immunoSEQ multiplex PCR. This table holds 140,000 to 150,000 clones, around 93% found once. The sample consisted of peripheral blood, taken on day 0 of AZD1222 vaccination. These receptors came from an adult in good health.

The chain employs TRBV5-6 and TRBJ1-3; a possible D gene is TRBD1 (5 bases). CDR1 SGHDT and CDR2 YYEEEE come from the germline V gene. Trimming stripped 2 bases from V and 4 bases from J, with 19 bases between. This CDR3 is 17 amino acids long. The CDR3 here is CASSFRKGPGLGNTIYF. The CDR3 DNA reads TGTGCCAGCAGCTTTCGGAAGGGGCCTGGATTAGGAAACACCATATATTTT.

V and J are TRBV9 and TRBJ1-2; D call uncertain. V lost 5 bases and J 1 base, leaving 6 bases between the germline ends. The CDR3 length is 12 residues. The germline V gene encodes CDR1 SGDLS and CDR2 YYNGEE. The CDR3, as DNA: TGTGCCAGCAGTTATGGTAACTATGGCTACACCTTC. This gives the protein CASSYGNYGYTF.

The chain recombines TRBV6-5 with TRBJ2-7; a possible D gene is TRBD2 (5 bases). Trimming removed 6 bases at V and 0 bases at J, with 12 bases between. Per germline, CDR1 MNHEY and CDR2 SVGAGI. The CDR3 covers 14 residues. CDR3 in DNA: TGTGCCAGCAGGGAGGACTTTCTCTCCTACGAGCAGTACTTC. Translating gives CASREDFLSYEQYF.

V usage is TRBV6-5 and J usage is TRBJ2-7; D possibly corresponds to TRBD1 (6 bases). The germline gives CDR1 MNHEY, CDR2 SVGAGI. This CDR3 contains 14 residues. V lost 5 bases and J lost 5, with 16 bases in between. CDR3 amino acids: CASSRTAQLDEQYF. The CDR3 coding sequence is TGTGCCAGCAGTCGGACAGCCCAGTTGGACGAGCAGTACTTC.

The chain uses TRBV28 and TRBJ1-2; 7 bases align to TRBD1. Germline assignment: CDR1 MDHEN and CDR2 SYDVKM. The CDR3 loop spans 17 amino acids. V shed 3 bases, J shed 1 base, and the junction held 11 bases outside the gene matches. The CDR3 loop is CASSFLLTGTINYGYTF. Here the CDR3 DNA reads TGTGCCAGCAGTTTCCTCCTGACAGGGACCATTAACTATGGCTACACCTTC.

The J gene is TRBJ1-5, the V gene TRBV19; the match to TRBD1 covers 7 bases. CDR3 length: 14 amino acids. V shed 4 bases and J 6 bases; nucleotides not matched to a gene: 6. CDR1 is LNHDA, CDR2 SQIVND, per germline (reference sequence). CDR3 loop: CASSRAGGGQPQHF. The DNA for the CDR3 is TGTGCCAGTAGTAGGGCAGGGGGAGGTCAGCCCCAGCATTTT.

The rearrangement links TRBV6-5 to TRBJ1-1; perhaps TRBD1 as D (5 bases). CDR3 length: 11 amino acids. V dropped 7 bases and J dropped 10 bases, with 13 bases sitting between them. CDR1 and CDR2 from the germline V gene are MNHEY and SVGAGI. CDR3 residues: CASIAGTSAFF. CDR3 DNA: TGTGCCAGCATCGCCGGGACTTCAGCTTTCTTT.

This clone came up once. The gene calls are TRBV7-6 and TRBJ2-7, with D tentatively TRBD1 or TRBD2 (5 bases each). The V and J ends lost 1 base and 3 bases respectively, with 10 bases between them. In germline, CDR1 is SGHVS, CDR2 FNYEAQ. The length of the CDR3 is 14 residues. The CDR3 here is CASSLGGENYEQYF. CDR3 nucleotide sequence: TGTGCCAGCAGCTTAGGAGGGGAGAACTACGAGCAGTACTTC. Full variable domain (rest looked up from reference TRBV7-6 and TRBJ2-7): GAGVSQSPRYKVTKRGQDVALRCDPISGHVSLYWYRQALGQGPEFLTYFNYEAQQDKSGLPNDRFSAERPEGSISTLTIQRTEQRDSAMYRCASSLGGENYEQYFGPGTRLTVT.